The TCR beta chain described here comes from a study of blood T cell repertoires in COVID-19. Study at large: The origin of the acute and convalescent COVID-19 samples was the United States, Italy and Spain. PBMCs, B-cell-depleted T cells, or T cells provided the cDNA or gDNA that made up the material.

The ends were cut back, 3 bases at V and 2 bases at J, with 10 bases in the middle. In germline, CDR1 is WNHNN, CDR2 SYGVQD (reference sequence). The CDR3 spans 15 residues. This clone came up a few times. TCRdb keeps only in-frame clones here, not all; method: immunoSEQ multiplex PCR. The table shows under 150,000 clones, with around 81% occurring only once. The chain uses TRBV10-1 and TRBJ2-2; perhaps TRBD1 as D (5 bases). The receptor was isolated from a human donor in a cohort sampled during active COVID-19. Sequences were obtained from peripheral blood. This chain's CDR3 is CASSDRQGNTGELFF. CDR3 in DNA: TGCGCCAGCAGTGACAGGCAGGGAAACACCGGGGAGCTGTTTTTT.